This T cell receptor (beta chain) stems from a study of T cells in Graves' hyperthyroidism and ophthalmopathy. Reasons for excluding patients were uncontrolled infection, other autoimmune disease, pregnancy or lactation. Regions amplified from RNA transcripts were the TCR beta CDR3 regions. Researchers ran a first-round RT-PCR on the TCR CDR3 using the HTBI primer set. Each CDR3 protein gets one entry after TCRdb re-called the multiplex PCR reads with MiXCR. This table has approximately 410,000 distinct CDR3 sequences, roughly 14% appearing once. There are 13 residues in the CDR3. V was shortened by 3 bases and J by 6 bases, with 11 bases between the two germline ends. Germline V gene data show CDR1 as MDHEN and CDR2 as SYDVKM. This clonotype came up many times. This clone may be a read error of a much larger clone one base away.

The receptor was derived from a young man with Graves' ophthalmopathy. The rearrangement joins TRBV28 to TRBJ1-1, with unresolved D. Sequencing was done on a sample of blood. The CDR3 nucleotides are TGTGCCAGCAGTTTGCCAACTGGTTCTGAAGCTTTCTTT. Protein: CASSLPTGSEAFF.